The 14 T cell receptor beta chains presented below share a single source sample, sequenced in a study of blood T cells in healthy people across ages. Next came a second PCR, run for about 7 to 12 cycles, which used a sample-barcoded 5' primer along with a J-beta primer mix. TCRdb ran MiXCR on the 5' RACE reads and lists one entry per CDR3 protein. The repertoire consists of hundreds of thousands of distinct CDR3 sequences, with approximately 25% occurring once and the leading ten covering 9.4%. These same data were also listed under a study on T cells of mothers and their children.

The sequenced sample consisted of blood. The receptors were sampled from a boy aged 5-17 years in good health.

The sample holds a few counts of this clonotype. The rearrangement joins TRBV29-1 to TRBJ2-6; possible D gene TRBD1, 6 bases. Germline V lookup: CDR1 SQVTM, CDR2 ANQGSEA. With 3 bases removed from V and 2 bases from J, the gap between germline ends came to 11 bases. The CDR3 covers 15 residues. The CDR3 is CSVDPPGAGANVLTF. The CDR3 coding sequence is TGCAGCGTTGATCCGCCAGGGGCTGGGGCCAACGTCCTGACTTTC.

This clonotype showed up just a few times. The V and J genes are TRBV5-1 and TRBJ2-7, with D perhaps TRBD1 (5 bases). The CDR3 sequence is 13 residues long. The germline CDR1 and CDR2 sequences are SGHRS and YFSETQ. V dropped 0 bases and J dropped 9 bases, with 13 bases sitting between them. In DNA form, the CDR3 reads TGCGCCAGCAGCTTGGAGGGGTACGGCGGGCAGTACTTC. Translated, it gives CASSLEGYGGQYF.

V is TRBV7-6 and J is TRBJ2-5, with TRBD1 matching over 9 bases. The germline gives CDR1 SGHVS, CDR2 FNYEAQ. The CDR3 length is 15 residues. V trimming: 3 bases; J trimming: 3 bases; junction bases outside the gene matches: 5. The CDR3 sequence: CASSLSRDREETQYF. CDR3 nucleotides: TGTGCCAGCAGCTTGAGTAGGGACAGGGAAGAGACCCAGTACTTC.

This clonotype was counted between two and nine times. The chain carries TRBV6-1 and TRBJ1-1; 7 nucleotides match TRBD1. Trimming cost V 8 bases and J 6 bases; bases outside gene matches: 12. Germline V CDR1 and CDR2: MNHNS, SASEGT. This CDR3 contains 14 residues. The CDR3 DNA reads TGTGCCAGCCGAGGGACAGCACCACAATCTGAAGCTTTCTTT. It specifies CASRGTAPQSEAFF.

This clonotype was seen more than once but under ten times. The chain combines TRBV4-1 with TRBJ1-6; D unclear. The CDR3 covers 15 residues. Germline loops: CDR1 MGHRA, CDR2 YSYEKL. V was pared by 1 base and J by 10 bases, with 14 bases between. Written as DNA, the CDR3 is TGCGCCAGCAGCCAAGTTCCTCGGGCGAGGTCACCCCTCCACTTT. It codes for CASSQVPRARSPLHF.

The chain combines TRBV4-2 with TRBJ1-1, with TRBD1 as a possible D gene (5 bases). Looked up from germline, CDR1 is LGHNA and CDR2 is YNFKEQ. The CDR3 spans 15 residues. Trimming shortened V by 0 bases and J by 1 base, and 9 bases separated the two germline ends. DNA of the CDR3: TGTGCCAGCAGCCAAGAGGGGGGTAGGAACACTGAAGCTTTCTTT. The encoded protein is CASSQEGGRNTEAFF.

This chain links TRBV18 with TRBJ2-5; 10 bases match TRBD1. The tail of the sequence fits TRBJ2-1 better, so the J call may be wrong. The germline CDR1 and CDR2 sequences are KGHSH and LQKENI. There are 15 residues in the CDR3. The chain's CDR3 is CASFTSGTGANEQFF. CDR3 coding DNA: TGTGCCAGCTTCACCTCGGGGACAGGGGCCAATGAGCAGTTCTTC.

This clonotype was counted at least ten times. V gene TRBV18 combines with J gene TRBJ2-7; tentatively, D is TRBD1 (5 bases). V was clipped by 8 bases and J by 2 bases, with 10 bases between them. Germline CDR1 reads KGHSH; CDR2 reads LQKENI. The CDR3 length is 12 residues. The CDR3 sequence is CASSTGAYEQYF. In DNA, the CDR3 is TGTGCCAGCAGTACAGGCGCCTACGAGCAGTACTTC.

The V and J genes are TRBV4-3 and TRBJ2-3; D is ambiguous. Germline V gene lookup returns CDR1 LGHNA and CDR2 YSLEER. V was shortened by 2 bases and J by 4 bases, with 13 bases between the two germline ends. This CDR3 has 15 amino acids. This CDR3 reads CASSQWLETADTQYF. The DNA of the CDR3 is TGCGCCAGCAGCCAATGGCTGGAAACGGCAGATACGCAGTATTTT.

The CDR3 DNA reads TGTGCCAGCAGGATATACAGGGGGACTGAAGCTTTCTTT. Encoded protein: CASRIYRGTEAFF. This sequence joins TRBV6-1 and TRBJ1-1; 8 nucleotides match TRBD1. V gave up 6 bases and J gave up 5 bases; unmatched junction bases: 5. There are 13 residues in the CDR3. Germline V gene sequence: CDR1 MNHNS, CDR2 SASEGT.

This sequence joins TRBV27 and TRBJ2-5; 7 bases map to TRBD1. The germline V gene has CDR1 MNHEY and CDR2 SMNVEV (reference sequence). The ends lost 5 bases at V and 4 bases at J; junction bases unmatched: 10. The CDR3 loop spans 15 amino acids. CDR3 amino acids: CASSRARGRGETQYF. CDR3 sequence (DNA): TGTGCCAGCAGTCGGGCGAGGGGGCGCGGAGAGACCCAGTACTTC.

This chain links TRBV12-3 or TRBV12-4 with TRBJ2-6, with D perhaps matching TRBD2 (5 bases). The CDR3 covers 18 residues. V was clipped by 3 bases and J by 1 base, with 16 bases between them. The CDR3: CASSFKEVTRSGANVLTF. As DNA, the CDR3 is TGTGCCAGCAGTTTTAAGGAGGTGACCAGGTCTGGGGCCAACGTCCTGACTTTC.

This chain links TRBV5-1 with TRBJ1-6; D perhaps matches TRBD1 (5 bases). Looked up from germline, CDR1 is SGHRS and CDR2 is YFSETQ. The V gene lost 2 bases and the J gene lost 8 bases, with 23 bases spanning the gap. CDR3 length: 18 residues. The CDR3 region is CASSFLFSVGGVDSPLHF. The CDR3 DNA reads TGCGCCAGCAGCTTTTTATTTTCCGTGGGGGGGGTTGATTCACCCCTCCACTTT.

CDR3 sequence: CASSLSQGNKNIQYF. The CDR3 bases are TGTGCCAGCAGTTTGTCTCAGGGAAACAAAAACATTCAGTACTTC. The rearrangement links TRBV28 to TRBJ2-4; a possible D gene is TRBD1 (5 bases). With 3 bases removed from V and 3 bases from J, the gap between germline ends came to 12 bases. This CDR3 spans 15 amino acids. The germline CDR1 and CDR2 sequences are MDHEN and SYDVKM.